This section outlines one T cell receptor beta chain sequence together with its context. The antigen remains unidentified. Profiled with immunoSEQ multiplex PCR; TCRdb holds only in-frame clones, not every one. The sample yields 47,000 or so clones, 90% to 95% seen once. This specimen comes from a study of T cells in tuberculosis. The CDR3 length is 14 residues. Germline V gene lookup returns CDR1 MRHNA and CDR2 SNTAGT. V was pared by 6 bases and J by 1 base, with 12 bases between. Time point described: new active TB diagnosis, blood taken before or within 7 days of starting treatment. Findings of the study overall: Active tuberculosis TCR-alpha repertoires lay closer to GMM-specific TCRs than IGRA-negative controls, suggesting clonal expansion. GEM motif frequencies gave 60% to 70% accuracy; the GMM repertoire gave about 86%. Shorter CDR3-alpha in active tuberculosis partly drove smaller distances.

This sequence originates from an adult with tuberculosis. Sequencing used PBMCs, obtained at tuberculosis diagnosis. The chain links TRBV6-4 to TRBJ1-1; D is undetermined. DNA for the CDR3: TGTGCCAGCAGGGCTACTGAGGGGAACACTGAAGCTTTCTTT. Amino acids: CASRATEGNTEAFF.